Listed below are T cell receptor beta chains from one sample, sequenced in a study of early T cells in non-severe SARS-CoV-2 infection. TCRdb reprocessed the 5' RACE reads with MiXCR, giving one entry per CDR3 protein. The data contain 80,000 or so distinct CDR3 sequences, about 10% of them singletons. The material was whole blood, obtained at baseline. The receptor source for this set is an adult who was a healthcare worker with PCR-confirmed SARS-CoV-2 infection or an uninfected control (not recorded which). Each CDR3 is given with its conserved first and last residue. Each record gives: clone size, CDR3 length, J gene, D gene, V gene, CDR3 DNA, CDR3 protein. The D gene is left open where the match is weak. Clone size, where shown, is once, few, many, or a class for clones that have expanded.

clone size: -
CDR3 length: 13
J gene: TRBJ2-2
D gene: -
V gene: TRBV5-1
CDR3 DNA: TGCGCCAGCAGCTTGGATAGCCACGGGGAGCTGTTTTTT
CDR3 protein: CASSLDSHGELFF

clone size: few
CDR3 length: 13
J gene: TRBJ2-1
D gene: -
V gene: TRBV4-2
CDR3 DNA: TGTGCCAGCAGCCAAAACAGGGCTGATGAGCAGTTCTTC
CDR3 protein: CASSQNRADEQFF

clone size: many
CDR3 length: 15
J gene: TRBJ2-7
D gene: TRBD1
V gene: TRBV7-9
CDR3 DNA: TGTGCCAGCAGCTTAGCGGGGACAGGGGGCAACGAGCAGTACTTC
CDR3 protein: CASSLAGTGGNEQYF

clone size: -
CDR3 length: 13
J gene: TRBJ2-7
D gene: -
V gene: TRBV21-1
CDR3 DNA: TGTGCCAGCCCTGTCAGGGCTCGGGACGAGCAGTACTTC
CDR3 protein: CASPVRARDEQYF

clone size: -
CDR3 length: 13
J gene: TRBJ2-3
D gene: -
V gene: TRBV20-1
CDR3 DNA: TGCGGTGCTTTAATAGCGGTTACAGATACGCAGTATTTT
CDR3 protein: CGALIAVTDTQYF

clone size: few
CDR3 length: 16
J gene: TRBJ2-1
D gene: -
V gene: TRBV12-3/TRBV12-4
CDR3 DNA: TGTGCCAGCAGTCCAGGGTCGCGGGGGCTAAACAATGAGCAGTTCTTC
CDR3 protein: CASSPGSRGLNNEQFF

clone size: many
CDR3 length: 14
J gene: TRBJ2-3
D gene: TRBD1
V gene: TRBV14
CDR3 DNA: TGTGCCAGCAGCCCGGGACAGATGTTAGATACGCAGTATTTT
CDR3 protein: CASSPGQMLDTQYF

clone size: many
CDR3 length: 14
J gene: TRBJ1-1
D gene: TRBD1
V gene: TRBV6-6
CDR3 DNA: TGTGCCAGCAGCCGCCGGGACAGGGATCCTGAAGCTTTCTTT
CDR3 protein: CASSRRDRDPEAFF

clone size: few
CDR3 length: 15
J gene: TRBJ2-2
D gene: TRBD1
V gene: TRBV12-3/TRBV12-4
CDR3 DNA: TGTGCCAGCAGTCGAGACAGGGTGGACACCGGGGAGCTGTTTTTT
CDR3 protein: CASSRDRVDTGELFF

clone size: few
CDR3 length: 16
J gene: TRBJ2-3
D gene: TRBD2
V gene: TRBV7-6
CDR3 DNA: TGTGCCAGCAGCTTAGGTAGCGGGGGGGGCACAGATACGCAGTATTTT
CDR3 protein: CASSLGSGGGTDTQYF

clone size: many
CDR3 length: 14
J gene: TRBJ1-4
D gene: -
V gene: TRBV27
CDR3 DNA: TGTGCCAGCAGTTTATCCCAGAATCGCGAAAAACTGTTTTTT
CDR3 protein: CASSLSQNREKLFF

clone size: few
CDR3 length: 15
J gene: TRBJ2-3
D gene: TRBD2
V gene: TRBV6-5
CDR3 DNA: TGTGCCAGCAGTGGGACTAGCTTGTGGAAAGATACGCAGTATTTT
CDR3 protein: CASSGTSLWKDTQYF

clone size: -
CDR3 length: 14
J gene: TRBJ2-7
D gene: -
V gene: TRBV7-3
CDR3 DNA: TGTGCCAGCAGCCCCTCAGGGGCCTCCTACGAGCAGTACTTC
CDR3 protein: CASSPSGASYEQYF

clone size: -
CDR3 length: 14
J gene: TRBJ2-3
D gene: -
V gene: TRBV6-2/TRBV6-3
CDR3 DNA: TGTGCCAGCAGTTACTTGGACTACACAGATACGCAGTATTTT
CDR3 protein: CASSYLDYTDTQYF

clone size: many
CDR3 length: 17
J gene: TRBJ2-2
D gene: -
V gene: TRBV11-2
CDR3 DNA: TGTGCCAGCAGCTTAGGGATATCCACCGCGAACACCGGGGAGCTGTTTTTT
CDR3 protein: CASSLGISTANTGELFF

clone size: many
CDR3 length: 15
J gene: TRBJ2-3
D gene: TRBD2
V gene: TRBV20-1
CDR3 DNA: TGCAGTGCTAGAGATGACGGGAGGAGCACAGATACGCAGTATTTT
CDR3 protein: CSARDDGRSTDTQYF

clone size: -
CDR3 length: 12
J gene: TRBJ2-7
D gene: -
V gene: TRBV18
CDR3 DNA: TGTGCCAGCTCGGGCCCCTACGAAGAGCAGTACTTC
CDR3 protein: CASSGPYEEQYF

clone size: few
CDR3 length: 12
J gene: TRBJ2-2
D gene: -
V gene: TRBV7-9
CDR3 DNA: TGTGCCAGCAGCCGTGCCTCCAGGGAGCTGTTTTTT
CDR3 protein: CASSRASRELFF

clone size: few
CDR3 length: 15
J gene: TRBJ1-6
D gene: -
V gene: TRBV5-4
CDR3 DNA: TGTGCCAGCAGCTTAGGCTCCCGGGGGAATTCACCCCTCCACTTT
CDR3 protein: CASSLGSRGNSPLHF

clone size: few
CDR3 length: 14
J gene: TRBJ1-2
D gene: -
V gene: TRBV12-3/TRBV12-4
CDR3 DNA: TGTGCCAGCAGTGCGGACGGGACCTTCTATGGCTACACCTTC
CDR3 protein: CASSADGTFYGYTF

clone size: -
CDR3 length: 14
J gene: TRBJ2-1
D gene: -
V gene: TRBV20-1
CDR3 DNA: TGCAGTGCCCTGGACAGCCCCTCCTACAATGAGCAGTTCTTC
CDR3 protein: CSALDSPSYNEQFF

clone size: -
CDR3 length: 14
J gene: TRBJ1-1
D gene: -
V gene: TRBV5-1
CDR3 DNA: TGCGCCAGCAGCTTGTTGATTACTAACACTGAAGCTTTCTTT
CDR3 protein: CASSLLITNTEAFF

clone size: -
CDR3 length: 16
J gene: TRBJ2-3
D gene: -
V gene: TRBV21-1
CDR3 DNA: TGTGCCAGCAGCAAACGGAGCGGGGATAGCACAGATACGCAGTATTTT
CDR3 protein: CASSKRSGDSTDTQYF

clone size: few
CDR3 length: 13
J gene: TRBJ1-6
D gene: -
V gene: TRBV29-1
CDR3 DNA: TGCAGCGTAGCCCGGGACGTCAATTCACCCCTCCACTTT
CDR3 protein: CSVARDVNSPLHF

clone size: many
CDR3 length: 16
J gene: TRBJ2-1
D gene: TRBD2
V gene: TRBV6-6
CDR3 DNA: TGTGCCAGCAGTTACTCTTCAGCGGGGGGGTACAATGAGCAGTTCTTC
CDR3 protein: CASSYSSAGGYNEQFF

clone size: -
CDR3 length: 16
J gene: TRBJ2-1
D gene: -
V gene: TRBV6-1
CDR3 DNA: TGTGCCAGCAGTGAAGTTGGGGGACACTCCTACAATGAGCAGTTCTTC
CDR3 protein: CASSEVGGHSYNEQFF

clone size: many
CDR3 length: 15
J gene: TRBJ1-1
D gene: -
V gene: TRBV2
CDR3 DNA: TGTGCCAGCAGTGAATCGTCAGGGAGGAACACTGAAGCTTTCTTT
CDR3 protein: CASSESSGRNTEAFF

clone size: many
CDR3 length: 14
J gene: TRBJ2-3
D gene: -
V gene: TRBV14
CDR3 DNA: TGTGCCAGCAGCCCGTGGACTCTGAAAGATACGCAGTATTTT
CDR3 protein: CASSPWTLKDTQYF

clone size: few
CDR3 length: 17
J gene: TRBJ2-1
D gene: TRBD1
V gene: TRBV20-1
CDR3 DNA: TGCAGTGCTAGTGGAGGACAGGGGCCGGGCGGAAACTATGAGCAGTTCTTC
CDR3 protein: CSASGGQGPGGNYEQFF

clone size: few
CDR3 length: 17
J gene: TRBJ2-5
D gene: TRBD2
V gene: TRBV4-3
CDR3 DNA: TGCGCCAGCAGCCAAGATGGGAGGGGCGGCTCAAGTCAGACCCAGTACTTC
CDR3 protein: CASSQDGRGGSSQTQYF

clone size: few
CDR3 length: 16
J gene: TRBJ1-2
D gene: TRBD1
V gene: TRBV5-4
CDR3 DNA: TGTGCCAGCAGCGCCCGGACCGGGACAGGGGGCCGTGGCTACACCTTC
CDR3 protein: CASSARTGTGGRGYTF

clone size: many
CDR3 length: 13
J gene: TRBJ1-1
D gene: TRBD1
V gene: TRBV30
CDR3 DNA: TGTGCCTGGACCATAGGACAGGGGGCGCAAGCTTTCTTT
CDR3 protein: CAWTIGQGAQAFF

clone size: many
CDR3 length: 13
J gene: TRBJ1-1
D gene: -
V gene: TRBV7-3
CDR3 DNA: TGTGCCAGCAGCTTATCGTTGAACACTGAAGCTTTCTTT
CDR3 protein: CASSLSLNTEAFF

clone size: once
CDR3 length: 16
J gene: TRBJ1-3
D gene: -
V gene: TRBV29-1
CDR3 DNA: TGCAGCGTTGCACAGGCAGTTGGTACCTCTGGAAACACCATATATTTT
CDR3 protein: CSVAQAVGTSGNTIYF

clone size: -
CDR3 length: 17
J gene: TRBJ1-4
D gene: -
V gene: TRBV11-2
CDR3 DNA: TGTGCCAGCAGCCTACGGGGCGGTACCTCAACTAATGAAAAACTGTTTTTT
CDR3 protein: CASSLRGGTSTNEKLFF

clone size: -
CDR3 length: 13
J gene: TRBJ2-3
D gene: -
V gene: TRBV5-1
CDR3 DNA: TGCGCCAGCAGCTGGGCAGCCGCAGATACGCAGTATTTT
CDR3 protein: CASSWAAADTQYF

clone size: few
CDR3 length: 16
J gene: TRBJ1-1
D gene: -
V gene: TRBV7-6
CDR3 DNA: TGTGCCAGCAGCCTTAACGGACGCTTGGGGGAGACTGAAGCTTTCTTT
CDR3 protein: CASSLNGRLGETEAFF

clone size: -
CDR3 length: 15
J gene: TRBJ2-1
D gene: -
V gene: TRBV3-1
CDR3 DNA: TGTGCCAGCAGCCGGGGGACCGAGACCTACAATGAGCAGTTCTTC
CDR3 protein: CASSRGTETYNEQFF

clone size: few
CDR3 length: 16
J gene: TRBJ2-3
D gene: TRBD2
V gene: TRBV9
CDR3 DNA: TGTGCCAGCAGCGTAGTGACTAGCGGGGACACAGATACGCAGTATTTT
CDR3 protein: CASSVVTSGDTDTQYF

clone size: -
CDR3 length: 17
J gene: TRBJ2-3
D gene: TRBD2
V gene: TRBV3-1
CDR3 DNA: TGTGCCAGCAGCTCCGGACTAGCGGGGGGCCCGGGAGATACGCAGTATTTT
CDR3 protein: CASSSGLAGGPGDTQYF

clone size: -
CDR3 length: 14
J gene: TRBJ1-6
D gene: TRBD1
V gene: TRBV18
CDR3 DNA: TGTGCCAGCTCACCGACAGGGAATAATTCACCCCTCCACTTT
CDR3 protein: CASSPTGNNSPLHF